This passage covers 5 T cell receptor beta chains from one sample sequenced in a study of identifying expanded T cells in peripheral blood. The data were produced by immunoSEQ multiplex PCR, yet TCRdb's version contains in-frame clones alone and is incomplete. Of roughly 78,000 clones listed, 85% to 90% are singletons. Material for sequencing was blood. These receptors all come from a person aged 18-70 years in good health.

This chain joins TRBV7-2 and TRBJ2-1; TRBD2 might be the D (5 bases). The CDR3 spans 14 residues. Germline values: CDR1 SGHTA, CDR2 FQGNSA. V was cut by 3 bases and J by 6 bases, with 12 bases left in between. The CDR3 DNA follows: TGTGCCAGCAGCTTCGGACTCTTAAGCAATGAGCAGTTCTTC. Translating gives CASSFGLLSNEQFF.

This clone was seen only once. The J gene is TRBJ1-2, the V gene TRBV27; a possible D gene is TRBD1 (5 bases). From germline, CDR1 is MNHEY and CDR2 SMNVEV (reference sequence). The CDR3 totals 12 residues. CDR3 sequence: CVIQATNYGYTF. Here the CDR3 DNA reads TGTGTCATACAGGCGACTAACTATGGCTACACCTTC.

The chain has TRBV9 and TRBJ2-3, with D perhaps TRBD2 (5 bases). The V gene lost 0 bases and the J gene lost 6 bases, with 20 bases spanning the gap. CDR3 length: 17 amino acids. The germline V gene encodes CDR1 SGDLS and CDR2 YYNGEE. The CDR3 DNA sequence: TGTGCCAGCAGCGTAGCCGACCTCCTAGGTGGACTGGATACGCAGTATTTT. It translates to CASSVADLLGGLDTQYF.

This chain uses TRBV13 with TRBJ2-1; 8 nucleotides align to TRBD2. This CDR3 contains 17 residues. The V and J ends lost 0 bases and 6 bases, in that order; junction bases with no gene match: 10. Germline-derived CDR1 and CDR2 are PRHDT and FYEKMQ (reference sequence). The CDR3 loop reads CASSLGRGGVLRNEQFF. CDR3 in DNA: TGTGCCAGCAGCTTAGGCCGGGGGGGCGTATTACGCAATGAGCAGTTCTTC.

This clone was picked up one time. The V call is TRBV6-6, the J call TRBJ2-7; 8 bases are a match to TRBD1. The CDR3 consists of 11 residues. From germline, CDR1 is MNHNY and CDR2 SVGAGI (reference sequence). J gave up 6 bases and V 6 bases, and 1 base lay outside the gene matches. The CDR3 region is CASRTGVEQYF. The CDR3 coding sequence is TGTGCCAGCAGGACAGGGGTCGAGCAGTACTTC.